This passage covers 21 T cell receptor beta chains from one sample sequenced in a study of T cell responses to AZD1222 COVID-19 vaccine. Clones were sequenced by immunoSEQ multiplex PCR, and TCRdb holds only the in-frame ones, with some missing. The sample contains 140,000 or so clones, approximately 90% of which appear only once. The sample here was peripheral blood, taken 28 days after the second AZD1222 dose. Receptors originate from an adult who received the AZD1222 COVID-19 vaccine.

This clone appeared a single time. The CDR3 DNA reads as TGCGCCAGCAGCTCCACCAGCGGGGTCTCCTACAATGAGCAGTTCTTC. Amino acid sequence: CASSSTSGVSYNEQFF. V and J are TRBV5-1 and TRBJ2-1; 7 positions match TRBD2. Germline V gives CDR1 SGHRS, CDR2 YFSETQ. This CDR3 has 16 amino acids. V was pared by 3 bases and J by 0 bases, with 6 bases of the junction left unmatched.

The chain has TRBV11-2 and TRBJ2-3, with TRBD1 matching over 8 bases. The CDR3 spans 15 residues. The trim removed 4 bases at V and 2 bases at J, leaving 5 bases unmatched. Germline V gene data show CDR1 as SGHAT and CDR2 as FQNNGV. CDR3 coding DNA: TGTGCCAGCAGCTCGGACAGGGTCATCACAGATACGCAGTATTTT. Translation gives CASSSDRVITDTQYF.

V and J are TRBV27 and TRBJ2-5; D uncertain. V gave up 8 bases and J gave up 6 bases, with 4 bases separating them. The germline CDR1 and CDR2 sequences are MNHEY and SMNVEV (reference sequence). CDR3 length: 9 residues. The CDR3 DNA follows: TGTGCCAGCTGGAAGACCCAGTACTTC. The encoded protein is CASWKTQYF.

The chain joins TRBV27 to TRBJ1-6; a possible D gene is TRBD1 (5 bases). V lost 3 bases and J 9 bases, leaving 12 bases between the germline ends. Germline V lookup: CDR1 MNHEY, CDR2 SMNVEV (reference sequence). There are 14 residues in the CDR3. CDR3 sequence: CASSFGGRSSPLHF. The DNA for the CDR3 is TGTGCCAGCAGTTTTGGGGGACGATCTTCACCCCTCCACTTT.

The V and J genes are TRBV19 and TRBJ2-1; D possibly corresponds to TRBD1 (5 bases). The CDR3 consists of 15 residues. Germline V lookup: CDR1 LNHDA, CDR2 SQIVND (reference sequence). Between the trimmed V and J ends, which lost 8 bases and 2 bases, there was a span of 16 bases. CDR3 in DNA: TGTGCCAGTGGAAATGGGGCACCTCCCTACAATGAGCAGTTCTTC. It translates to CASGNGAPPYNEQFF. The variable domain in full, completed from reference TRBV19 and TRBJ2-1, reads DGGITQSPKYLFRKEGQNVTLSCEQNLNHDAMYWYRQDPGQGLRLIYYSQIVNDFQKGDIAEGYSVSREKKESFPLTVTSAQKNPTAFYLCASGNGAPPYNEQFFGPGTRLTVL.

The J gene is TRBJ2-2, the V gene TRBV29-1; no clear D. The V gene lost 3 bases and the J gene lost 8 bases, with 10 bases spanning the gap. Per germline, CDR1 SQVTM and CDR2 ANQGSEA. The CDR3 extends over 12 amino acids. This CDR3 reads CSVDLPGGELFF. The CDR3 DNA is TGCAGCGTTGACCTCCCTGGTGGGGAGCTGTTTTTT.

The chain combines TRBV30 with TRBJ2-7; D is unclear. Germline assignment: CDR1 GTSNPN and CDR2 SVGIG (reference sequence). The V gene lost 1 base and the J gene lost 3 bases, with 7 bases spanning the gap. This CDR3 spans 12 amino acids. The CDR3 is CAWSGQFYEQYF. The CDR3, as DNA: TGTGCCTGGAGTGGACAATTCTACGAGCAGTACTTC. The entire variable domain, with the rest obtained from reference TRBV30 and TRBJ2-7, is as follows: SQTIHQWPATLVQPVGSPLSLECTVEGTSNPNLYWYRQAAGRGLQLLFYSVGIGQISSEVPQNLSASRPQDRQFILSSKKLLLSDSGFYLCAWSGQFYEQYFGPGTRLTVT.

The CDR3 nucleotides are TGTGCCAGCTCCCTAACAGGGGGCGGTGAAAAACTGTTTTTT. This sequence encodes CASSLTGGGEKLFF. This chain connects TRBV25-1 to TRBJ1-4; 9 nucleotides align to TRBD1. The CDR3 runs 14 residues. CDR1 is MGHDK and CDR2 is SYGVNS in the germline V gene. With V trimmed by 8 bases and J by 7 bases, 8 bases remained unmatched.

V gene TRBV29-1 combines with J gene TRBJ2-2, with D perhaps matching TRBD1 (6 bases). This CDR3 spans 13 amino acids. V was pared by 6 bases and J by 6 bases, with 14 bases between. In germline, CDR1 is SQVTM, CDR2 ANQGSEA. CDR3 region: CSVAGQMSGELFF. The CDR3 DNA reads TGCAGCGTCGCCGGACAGATGTCCGGGGAGCTGTTTTTT.

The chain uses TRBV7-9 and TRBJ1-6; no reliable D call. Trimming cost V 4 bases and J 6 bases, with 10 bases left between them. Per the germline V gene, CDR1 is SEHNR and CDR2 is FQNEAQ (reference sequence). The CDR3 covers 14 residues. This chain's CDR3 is CASSSGRGNSPLHF. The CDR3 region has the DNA TGTGCCAGCAGCTCCGGACGGGGTAATTCACCCCTCCACTTT. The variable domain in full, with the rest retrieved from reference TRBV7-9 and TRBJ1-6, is DTGVSQNPRHKITKRGQNVTFRCDPISEHNRLYWYRQTLGQGPEFLTYFQNEAQLEKSRLLSDRFSAERPKGSFSTLEIQRTEQGDSAMYLCASSSGRGNSPLHFGNGTRLTVT.

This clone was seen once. CDR3 sequence: CASRQQPGDGFSPLHF. The CDR3 DNA sequence: TGTGCCAGTAGACAACAACCGGGAGACGGATTTTCACCCCTCCACTTT. The chain recombines TRBV19 with TRBJ1-6; D is unclear. The germline V and J ends were trimmed by 6 bases and 9 bases, with 21 bases remaining between them. CDR1 LNHDA and CDR2 SQIVND come from the germline V gene (reference sequence). This CDR3 has 16 amino acids.

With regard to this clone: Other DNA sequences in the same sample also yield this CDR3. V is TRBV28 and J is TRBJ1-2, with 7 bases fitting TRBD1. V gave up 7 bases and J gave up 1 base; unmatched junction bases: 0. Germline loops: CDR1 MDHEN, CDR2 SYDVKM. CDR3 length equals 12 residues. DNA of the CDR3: TGTGCCAGCAACAGGGGTAACTATGGCTACACCTTC. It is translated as CASNRGNYGYTF.

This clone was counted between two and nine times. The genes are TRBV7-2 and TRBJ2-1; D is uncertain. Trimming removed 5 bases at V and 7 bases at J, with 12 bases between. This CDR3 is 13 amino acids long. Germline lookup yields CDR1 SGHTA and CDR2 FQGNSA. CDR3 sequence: CASSASTENEQFF. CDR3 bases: TGTGCCAGCAGCGCCTCGACGGAGAATGAGCAGTTCTTC.

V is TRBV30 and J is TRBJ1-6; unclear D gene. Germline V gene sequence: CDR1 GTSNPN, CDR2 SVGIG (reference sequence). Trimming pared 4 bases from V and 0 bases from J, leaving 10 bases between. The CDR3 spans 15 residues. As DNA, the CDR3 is TGTGCCTGGACAGGCCCCGGCTCCTATAATTCACCCCTCCACTTT. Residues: CAWTGPGSYNSPLHF.

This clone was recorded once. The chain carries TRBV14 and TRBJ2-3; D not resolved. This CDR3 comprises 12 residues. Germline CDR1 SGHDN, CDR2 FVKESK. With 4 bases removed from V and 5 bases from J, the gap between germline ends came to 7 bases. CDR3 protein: CASSPEKDTQYF. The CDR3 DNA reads TGTGCCAGCAGCCCCGAGAAAGATACGCAGTATTTT.

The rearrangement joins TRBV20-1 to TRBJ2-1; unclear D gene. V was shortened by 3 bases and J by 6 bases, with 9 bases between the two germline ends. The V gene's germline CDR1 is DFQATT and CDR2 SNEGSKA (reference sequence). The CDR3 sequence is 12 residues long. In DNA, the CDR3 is TGCAGTGCTAGTCCCCGAGTCAATGAGCAGTTCTTC. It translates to CSASPRVNEQFF.

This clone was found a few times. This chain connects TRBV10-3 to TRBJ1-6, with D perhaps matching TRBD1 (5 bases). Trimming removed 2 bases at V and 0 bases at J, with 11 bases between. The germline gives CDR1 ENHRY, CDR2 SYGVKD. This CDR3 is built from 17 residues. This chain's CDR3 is CAISEGHPSSYNSPLHF. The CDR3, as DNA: TGTGCCATCAGTGAGGGACATCCCAGCTCCTATAATTCACCCCTCCACTTT.

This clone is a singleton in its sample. The CDR3 DNA sequence: TGTGCCAGCAGTCTTAAACCCCGGGACAGGGCCTACGAGCAGTACTTC. As protein: CASSLKPRDRAYEQYF. The rearrangement uses TRBV2 and TRBJ2-7; 9 bases fit TRBD1. CDR3 length equals 16 residues. V was clipped by 5 bases and J by 2 bases; unmatched bases: 10. From germline, CDR1 is SNHLY and CDR2 FYNNEI.

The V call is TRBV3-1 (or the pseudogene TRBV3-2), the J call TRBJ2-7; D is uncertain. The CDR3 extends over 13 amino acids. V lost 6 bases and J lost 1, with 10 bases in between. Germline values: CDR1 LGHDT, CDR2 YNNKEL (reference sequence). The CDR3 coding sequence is TGTGCCAGCAGTCTACTTGGTTCCTACGAGCAGTACTTC. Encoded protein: CASSLLGSYEQYF.

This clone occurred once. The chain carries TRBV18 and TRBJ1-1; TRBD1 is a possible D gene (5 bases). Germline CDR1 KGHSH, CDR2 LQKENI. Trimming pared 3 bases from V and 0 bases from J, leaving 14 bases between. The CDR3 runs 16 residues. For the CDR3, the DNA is TGTGCCAGCTCACCGGAGTGGGGGGGGATGAACACTGAAGCTTTCTTT. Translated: CASSPEWGGMNTEAFF. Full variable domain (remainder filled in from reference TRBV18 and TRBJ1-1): NAGVMQNPRHLVRRRGQEARLRCSPMKGHSHVYWYRQLPEEGLKFMVYLQKENIIDESGMPKERFSAEFPKEGPSILRIQQVVRGDSAAYFCASSPEWGGMNTEAFFGQGTRLTVV.

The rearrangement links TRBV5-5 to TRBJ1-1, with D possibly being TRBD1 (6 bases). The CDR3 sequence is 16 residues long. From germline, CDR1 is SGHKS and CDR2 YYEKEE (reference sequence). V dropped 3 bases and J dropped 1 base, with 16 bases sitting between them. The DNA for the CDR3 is TGTGCCAGCAGCTGGGACCAGGGGTTTCGGAACACTGAAGCTTTCTTT. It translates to CASSWDQGFRNTEAFF.